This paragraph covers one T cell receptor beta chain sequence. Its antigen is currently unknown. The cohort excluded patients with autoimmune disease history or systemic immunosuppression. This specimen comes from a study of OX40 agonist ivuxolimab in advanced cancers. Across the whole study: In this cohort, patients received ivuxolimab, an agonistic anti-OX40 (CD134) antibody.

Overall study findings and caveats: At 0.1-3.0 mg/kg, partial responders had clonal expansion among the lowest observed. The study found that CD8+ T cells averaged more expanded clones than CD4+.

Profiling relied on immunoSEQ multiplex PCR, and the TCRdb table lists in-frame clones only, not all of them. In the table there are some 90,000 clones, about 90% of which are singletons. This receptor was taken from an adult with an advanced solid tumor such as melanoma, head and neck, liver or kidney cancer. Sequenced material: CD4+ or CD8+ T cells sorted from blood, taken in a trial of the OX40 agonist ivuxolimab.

The CDR3 reads CASSEADRGPLAQYF. In DNA form, the CDR3 reads TGTGCCAGCAGTGAAGCGGACAGGGGGCCCTTGGCCCAGTACTTC. The chain couples TRBV6-1 to TRBJ2-5; 11 nucleotides line up with TRBD1. Germline lookup yields CDR1 MNHNS and CDR2 SASEGT. The CDR3 runs 15 residues. The V segment lost 0 bases and the J segment 9 bases; nucleotides outside the gene matches: 6.